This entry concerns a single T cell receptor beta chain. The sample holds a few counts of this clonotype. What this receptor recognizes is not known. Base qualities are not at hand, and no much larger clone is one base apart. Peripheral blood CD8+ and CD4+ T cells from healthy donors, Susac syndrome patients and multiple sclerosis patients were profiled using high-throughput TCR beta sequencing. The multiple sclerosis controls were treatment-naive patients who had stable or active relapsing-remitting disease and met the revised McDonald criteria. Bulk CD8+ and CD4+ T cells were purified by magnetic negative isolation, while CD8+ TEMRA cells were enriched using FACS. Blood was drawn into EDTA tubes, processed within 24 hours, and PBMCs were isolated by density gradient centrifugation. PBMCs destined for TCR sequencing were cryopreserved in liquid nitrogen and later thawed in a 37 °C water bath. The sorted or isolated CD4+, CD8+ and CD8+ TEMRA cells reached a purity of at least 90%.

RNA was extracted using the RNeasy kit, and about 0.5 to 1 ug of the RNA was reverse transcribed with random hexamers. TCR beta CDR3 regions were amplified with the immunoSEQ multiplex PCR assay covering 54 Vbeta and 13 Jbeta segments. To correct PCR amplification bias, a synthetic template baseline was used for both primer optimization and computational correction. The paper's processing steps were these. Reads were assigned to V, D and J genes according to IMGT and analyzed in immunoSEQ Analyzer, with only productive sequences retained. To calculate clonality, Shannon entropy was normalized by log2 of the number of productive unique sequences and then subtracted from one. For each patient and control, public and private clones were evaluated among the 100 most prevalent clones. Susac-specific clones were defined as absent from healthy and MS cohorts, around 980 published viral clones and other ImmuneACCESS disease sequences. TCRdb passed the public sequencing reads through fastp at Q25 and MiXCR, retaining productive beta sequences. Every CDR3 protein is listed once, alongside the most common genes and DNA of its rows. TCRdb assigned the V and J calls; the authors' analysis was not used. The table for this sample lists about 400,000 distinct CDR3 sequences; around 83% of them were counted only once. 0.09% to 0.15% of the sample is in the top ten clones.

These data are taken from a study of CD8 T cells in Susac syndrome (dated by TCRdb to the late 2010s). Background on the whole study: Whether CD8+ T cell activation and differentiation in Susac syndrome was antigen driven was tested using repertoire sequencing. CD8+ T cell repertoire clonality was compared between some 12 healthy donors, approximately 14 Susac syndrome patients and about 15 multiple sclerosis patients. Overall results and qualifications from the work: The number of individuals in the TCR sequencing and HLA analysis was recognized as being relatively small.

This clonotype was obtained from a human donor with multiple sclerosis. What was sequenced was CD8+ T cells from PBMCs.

The CDR3 region has the sequence CASSPGNSYEQYF. Here is the DNA: TGTGCCAGTAGTCCCGGGAACTCCTACGAGCAGTACTTC. The sequence joins TRBV19 to TRBJ2-7; a weak D assignment points to TRBD2 (5 bases agree). Between the V and J ends, shortened by 5 bases and 0 bases respectively, the junction contains 8 bases. CDR3 length: 13 amino acids, cysteine to phenylalanine. The kept DNA is CDR3 alone, 39 bases in frame from the first base. Reading the germline V gene (reference sequence) gives CDR1 LNHDA and CDR2 SQIVND.